This section outlines one T cell receptor (beta chain) sequence together with its context. The specificity of this receptor is unknown. Nothing much larger sits one base from this clone, and base qualities are not available. The time point label, read with the paper, signifies: tumor resected at nephrectomy. The treatment or condition label for this specimen denotes: treatment-naive control, cytoreductive nephrectomy. The control tumors were taken from treatment-naive renal cell carcinoma patients who had cytoreductive nephrectomy with no earlier radiation. All patients had renal cell carcinoma with clear cell pathology. Control tumors used for TCR sequencing were obtained from several females and 11 males (median age approximately 50 years, range about 35 to 90) and were resected from about 2011 to 2014. Tumor processing involved mechanical dissociation, digestion with collagenase/hyaluronidase at 37 degrees C, handling in gentleMACS C tubes, and storage in liquid nitrogen. The QIAamp DNA Blood Mini Kit (Qiagen) was used to prepare genomic DNA for TCR sequencing. The analyses included only samples that passed all quality control checks.

The data stem from a study of radiation and T cells in renal cell carcinoma (TCRdb year 2020). Background for the entire study: In total, 50 to 60 samples, comprising 26 tumors and 27 peripheral blood samples, were subjected to TCR beta sequencing. Across all 50 or so samples, 4,000,000 or so unique CDR3 nucleotide sequences, encoding 2,658,974 unique CDR3 amino acid sequences, were identified. The full study reports these points: With a single-armed trial design, the study had no way to address how radiation dose or scheduling affects the TCR repertoire. Higher TCR clonality was observed in irradiated tumors than in controls, with an average of approximately 54% of the repertoire accounted for by the top 100 clonotypes, compared with approximately 43% in nephrectomy-only tumors. Only small tumor regions of approximately 0.98 g were available, so intratumoral heterogeneity was not captured. A greater number of dominant CDR3 motifs was detected in irradiated tumors than in control tumors, and a larger share of the repertoire was occupied by these motifs in irradiated tumors than in control tumors.

The germline V gene gives CDR1 as SGHRS and CDR2 as YFSETQ. The V end loses 1 base and the J end loses 0 bases, and a stretch of 13 bases separates them. Its CDR3 holds 16 amino acids, cysteine through phenylalanine. The entry retains the CDR3 DNA only, 48 bases that are in frame from base 1. Following the manufacturer's recommendations, the immunoSEQ kit was used to generate TCR beta libraries from genomic DNA. To prepare libraries, a first multiplex PCR with proprietary primers was run, followed by a second PCR that added unique barcodes, and a bead cleanup was done after each round. Each sample batch included a kit-provided positive control reaction and a negative control reaction. The final libraries were assessed on an Agilent 4200 TapeStation D1000 ScreenTape, pooled by volume, and quantified by qPCR. Sequencing was performed on an Illumina NextSeq500 with a MidOutput 150-cycle cartridge, and 156 Read1 and 15 Index1 cycles were run with kit custom primers. The pooled library was loaded at roughly 0.94 pM with a roughly 20% PhiX control spike-in. For the original study's pipeline: Vendor-processed data were analyzed in R, with a clonotype defined as all T cells sharing the same CDR3 nucleotide sequence. For clone abundance analyses, frequencies were normalized to the 10,000 most abundant clones per sample. Public T cell clones, which averaged fewer than five per sample, were removed prior to analysis. Dominant motif analysis used ImmunoMap with the PAM10 matrix, gap penalty 30 and homology threshold 0.3; motifs with cumulative frequency at least 0.01 counted as dominant. Drawn from immuneACCESS, this table holds only the in-frame rearrangements with V and J called that TCRdb kept. Clones are partly lost; checked studies trace under half to an unresolved V gene and leave the rest unexplained. Clone size and V and J calls were adopted from that table, with D and trimming inferred from the DNA. Across this sample there are over 15,000 clones, with about 58% seen only once. The ten biggest clones cover more than 9% of the sample.

This receptor chain uses TRBV5-1 and TRBJ2-5; the D gene cannot be resolved reliably. The source was tumor tissue, collected from a patient whose treatment was nephrectomy without radiotherapy. The receptor was derived from a man aged 40-55 years with renal cell carcinoma. The CDR3 region: CASSLLATGYQETQYF. The sequence in DNA is TGCGCCAGCAGCTTGTTGGCTACTGGGTACCAAGAGACCCAGTACTTC.